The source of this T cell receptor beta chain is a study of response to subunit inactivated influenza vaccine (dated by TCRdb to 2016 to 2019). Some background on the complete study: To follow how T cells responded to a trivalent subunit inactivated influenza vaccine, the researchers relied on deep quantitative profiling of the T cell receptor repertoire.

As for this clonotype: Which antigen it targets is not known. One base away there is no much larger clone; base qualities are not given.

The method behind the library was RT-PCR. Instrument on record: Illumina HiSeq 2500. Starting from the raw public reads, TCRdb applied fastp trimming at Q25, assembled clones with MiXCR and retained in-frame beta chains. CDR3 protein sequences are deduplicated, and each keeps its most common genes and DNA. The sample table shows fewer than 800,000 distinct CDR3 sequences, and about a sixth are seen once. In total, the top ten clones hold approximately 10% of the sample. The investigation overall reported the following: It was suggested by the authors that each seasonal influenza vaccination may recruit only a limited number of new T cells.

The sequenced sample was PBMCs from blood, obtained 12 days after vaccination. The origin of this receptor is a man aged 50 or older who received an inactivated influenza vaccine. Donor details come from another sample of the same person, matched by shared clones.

Read as DNA, the sequence is TGTGCCAGCAGCTTTACCGGCTTGGGGGAGACCCAGTACTTC. The encoded protein is CASSFTGLGETQYF. The receptor chain draws on TRBV5-6 and TRBJ2-5; the D gene lacks a confident call. Measured from the cysteine to the phenylalanine, the CDR3 is 14 residues long. Only the CDR3 part of the read is kept: 42 bases, read in frame from the first base. Based on the germline V gene, the CDR1 and CDR2 sequences are SGHDT and YYEEEE. V loses 2 bases, J loses 5 bases, and the germline ends lie 13 bases apart.